This T cell receptor beta chain was identified in a study of vaccination and CD4 T cells after COVID-19. Once obtained from cultured CD4+ T cells, the DNA was sequenced using the Oncomine TCR Beta short-read assay. Cultured CD4+ T cells were the source of extracted genomic DNA. TCRdb re-analysed the PCR reads in MiXCR, keeping a single row per CDR3 protein. This table has roughly 11,000 distinct CDR3 sequences, 30% to 45% appearing once. The V end was cut by 4 bases, the J end by 3 bases, with 11 bases between. In germline, CDR1 is SGHTA, CDR2 FQGTGA. This CDR3 is 14 amino acids long. A note on this clonotype: Its antigen remains unknown.

Described treatment: approximately 9-day PBMC culture with coronavirus spike peptide pools or control peptides (ViraFEST assay). CD4+ T cells of the unexposed donor were collected before the COVID-19 pandemic (2011-2018). The sequencing input was CD4+ T cells from blood, cultured in vitro. The clonotype comes from a human donor in good health. The chain couples TRBV7-3 to TRBJ2-3, with D possibly called TRBD1 or TRBD2 (5 bases each). The CDR3 region has the DNA TGTGCCAGCAGCTCCGGGGCCACGACAGATACGCAGTATTTT. This codes for CASSSGATTDTQYF.